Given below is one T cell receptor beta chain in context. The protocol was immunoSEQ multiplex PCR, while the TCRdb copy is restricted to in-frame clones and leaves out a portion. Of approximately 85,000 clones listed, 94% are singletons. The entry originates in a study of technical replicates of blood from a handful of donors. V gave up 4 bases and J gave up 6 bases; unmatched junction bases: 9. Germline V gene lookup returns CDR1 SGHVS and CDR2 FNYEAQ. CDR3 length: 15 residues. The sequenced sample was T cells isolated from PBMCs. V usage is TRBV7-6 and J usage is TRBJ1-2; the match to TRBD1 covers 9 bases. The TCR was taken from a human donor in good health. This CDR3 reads CASSSGQGPPNGYTF. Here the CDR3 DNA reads TGTGCCAGCAGCTCCGGACAGGGGCCTCCGAATGGCTACACCTTC.